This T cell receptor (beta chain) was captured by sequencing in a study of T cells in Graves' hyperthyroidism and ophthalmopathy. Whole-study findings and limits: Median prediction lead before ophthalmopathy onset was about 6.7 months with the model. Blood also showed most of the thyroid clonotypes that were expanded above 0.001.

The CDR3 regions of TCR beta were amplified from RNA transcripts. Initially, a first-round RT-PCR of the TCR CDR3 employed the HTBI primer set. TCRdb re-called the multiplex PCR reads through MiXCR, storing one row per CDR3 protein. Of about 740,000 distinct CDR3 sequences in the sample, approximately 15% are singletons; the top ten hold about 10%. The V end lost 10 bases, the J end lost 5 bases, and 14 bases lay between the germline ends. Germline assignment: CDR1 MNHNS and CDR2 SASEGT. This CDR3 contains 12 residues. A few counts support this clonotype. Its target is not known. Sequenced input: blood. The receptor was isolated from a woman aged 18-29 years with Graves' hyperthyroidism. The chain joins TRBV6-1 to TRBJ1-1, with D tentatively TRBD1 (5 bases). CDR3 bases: TGTGCCACCCAAGCAGGGTGGACTGAAGCTTTCTTT. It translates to CATQAGWTEAFF.